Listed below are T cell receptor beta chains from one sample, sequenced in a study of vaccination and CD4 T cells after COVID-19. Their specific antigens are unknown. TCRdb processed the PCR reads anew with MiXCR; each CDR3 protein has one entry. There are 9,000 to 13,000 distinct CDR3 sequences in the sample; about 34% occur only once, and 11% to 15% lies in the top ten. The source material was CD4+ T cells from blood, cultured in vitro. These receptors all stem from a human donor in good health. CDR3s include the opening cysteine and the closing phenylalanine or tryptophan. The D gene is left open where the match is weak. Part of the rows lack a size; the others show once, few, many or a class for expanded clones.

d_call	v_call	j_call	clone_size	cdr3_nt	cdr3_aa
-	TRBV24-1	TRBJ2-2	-	TGTGCCACCAGTGACCCGACAGCTCCCGCGAACACCGGGGAGCTGTTTTTT	CATSDPTAPANTGELFF
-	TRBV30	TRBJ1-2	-	TGTGCCTGGAGCACTAACTATGGCTACACCTTC	CAWSTNYGYTF
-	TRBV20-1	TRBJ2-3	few	TGCAGTGCTAGATTGGACACCCGCACAGATACGCAGTATTTT	CSARLDTRTDTQYF
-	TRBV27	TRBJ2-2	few	TGTGCCAGCAGGTCTTCTACAGGGCGAATGGCCGGGGAGCTGTTTTTT	CASRSSTGRMAGELFF
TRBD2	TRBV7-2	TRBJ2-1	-	TGTGCCAGCAGCACCCGCCTCCATAGCGGGGGTGAGCAGTTCTTC	CASSTRLHSGGEQFF
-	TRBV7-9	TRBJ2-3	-	TGTGCCAGCAGCTTAGAACAGGGTTGGACAGATACGCAGTATTTT	CASSLEQGWTDTQYF
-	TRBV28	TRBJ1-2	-	TGTGCCAGCAGTAACAGGGCCGGGAATGGCTACACCTTC	CASSNRAGNGYTF
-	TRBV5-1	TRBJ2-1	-	TGCGCCAGCAGCTTACGACGGGAGCCCTTTTATGAGCAGTTCTTC	CASSLRREPFYEQFF
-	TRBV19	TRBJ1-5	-	TGTGCCAGTAGGAGGGAGTGGGGTCAGCCCCAGCATTTT	CASRREWGQPQHF
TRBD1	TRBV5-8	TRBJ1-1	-	TGTGCCAGCAGCCGCCGGGCACAGGGGTTTGGCACTGAAGCTTTCTTT	CASSRRAQGFGTEAFF
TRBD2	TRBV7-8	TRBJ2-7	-	TGTGCCAGCAGGCCCTTAGCGGGAGCTTCCTACGAGCAGTACTTC	CASRPLAGASYEQYF
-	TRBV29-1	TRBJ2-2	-	TGCAGCGTTGACGGCTCAAACACCGGGGAGCTGTTTTTT	CSVDGSNTGELFF
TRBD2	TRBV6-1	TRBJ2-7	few	TGTGCCAGCAGTGGCTGGGCGGGAGGTTCCGAGCAGTACTTC	CASSGWAGGSEQYF
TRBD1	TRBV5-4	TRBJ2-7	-	TGTGCCAGCAGCTTGAGACAGGGTGGGTACGAGCAGTACTTC	CASSLRQGGYEQYF
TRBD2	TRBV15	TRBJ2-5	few	TGTGCCACCAGCAGAGATCGGACTAGCGGGAGCGGGGTTGCAGAGACCCAGTACTTC	CATSRDRTSGSGVAETQYF
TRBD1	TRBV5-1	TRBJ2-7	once	TGCGCCAGCAGCTTAGACAGGGGGTCCTACGAGCAGTACTTC	CASSLDRGSYEQYF
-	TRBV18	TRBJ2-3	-	TGTGCCAGCTCACCAATCCCTGGAGGGGATACGCAGTATTTT	CASSPIPGGDTQYF
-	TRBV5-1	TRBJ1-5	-	TGCGCCAGCAGCTTGGACAGCCTCAATCAGCCCCAGCATTTT	CASSLDSLNQPQHF
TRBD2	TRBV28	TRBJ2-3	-	TGTGCCAGCAGTGGGAGGACTAGGGTCACAGATACGCAGTATTTT	CASSGRTRVTDTQYF
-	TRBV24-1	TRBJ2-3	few	TGTGCCACCAGTGATCCCACATCGTTCGGGGCAGATACGCAGTATTTT	CATSDPTSFGADTQYF
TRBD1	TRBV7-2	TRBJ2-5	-	TGTGCCAGCAGCCCTCGGACAGGTGCCTACCAAGAGACCCAGTACTTC	CASSPRTGAYQETQYF
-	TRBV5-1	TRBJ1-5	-	TGCGCCAGCAGCTTTGTTGGGCGGGGTCAGCCCCAGCATTTT	CASSFVGRGQPQHF
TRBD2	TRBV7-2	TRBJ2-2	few	TGTGCCAGCAGCTTTCGGGGAGGGGCCGGGGAGCTGTTTTTT	CASSFRGGAGELFF
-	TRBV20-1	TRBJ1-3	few	TGCAGTGCTACTAGGGCAGGGACTGGAAACACCATATATTTT	CSATRAGTGNTIYF
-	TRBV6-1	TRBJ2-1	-	TGTGCCAGCAGTGAAGCGGGAGGCTCCTACAATGAGCAGTTCTTC	CASSEAGGSYNEQFF
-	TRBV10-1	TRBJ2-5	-	TGCGCCAGCAGTGAGTCTAGAGGTAGGACAGATCGCCAAGAGACCCAGTACTTC	CASSESRGRTDRQETQYF
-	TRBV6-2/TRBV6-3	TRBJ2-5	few	TGTGCCAGCAGTTACTCGAATCCGCGGGGCCAAGAGACCCAGTACTTC	CASSYSNPRGQETQYF
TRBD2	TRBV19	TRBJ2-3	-	TGTGCCAGTAGTATCCTTAGCGGGAGCGCAGATACGCAGTATTTT	CASSILSGSADTQYF
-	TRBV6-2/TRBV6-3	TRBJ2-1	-	TGTGCCAGCCTTATGGGGGCAGACTACAATGAGCAGTTCTTC	CASLMGADYNEQFF
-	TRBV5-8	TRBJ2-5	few	TGTGCCAGCAGCAATCCAGCAGGGGTCGAGACCCAGTACTTC	CASSNPAGVETQYF
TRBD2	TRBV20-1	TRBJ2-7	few	TGCAGTGCGCATCTCAGCGGGAGGATCTACGAGCAGTACTTC	CSAHLSGRIYEQYF
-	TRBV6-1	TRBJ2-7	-	TGTGCCAGCAGTGGAGGGCAGAGATCCTACGAGCAGTACTTC	CASSGGQRSYEQYF
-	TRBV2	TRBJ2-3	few	TGTGCCAGCAGGGGGGGAGCCCAACGCACAGATACGCAGTATTTT	CASRGGAQRTDTQYF
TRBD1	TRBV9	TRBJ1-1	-	TGTGCCAGCAGCGTAGCAGGGGGGATGAACACTGAAGTTTTCTTT	CASSVAGGMNTEVFF
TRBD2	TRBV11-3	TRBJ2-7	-	TGTGCCAGCAGTCGCGGGGGGACTAACTACGAGCAGTACTTC	CASSRGGTNYEQYF
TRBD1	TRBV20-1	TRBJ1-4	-	TGCAGTGCTATCCGGGACAGGGTTAATGAAAAACTGTTTTTT	CSAIRDRVNEKLFF
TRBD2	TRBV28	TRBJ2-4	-	TGTGCCAGCATGGGGGGGGAAAACATTCAGTACTTC	CASMGGENIQYF
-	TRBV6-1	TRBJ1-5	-	TGTGCCAGCAGACCTCAGGGGAGCAATCAGCCCCAGCATTTT	CASRPQGSNQPQHF
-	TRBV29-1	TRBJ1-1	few	TGCAGCTCAGCGGAGGGGACGAACACTGAAGCTTTCTTT	CSSAEGTNTEAFF
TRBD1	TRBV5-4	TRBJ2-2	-	TGTGCCAGCAGCTCCGGGACAGGGCACACCGGGGAGCTGTTTTTT	CASSSGTGHTGELFF
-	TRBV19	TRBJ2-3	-	TGTGCCAGTACCCCGGGACAAATCACAGATACGCAGTATTTT	CASTPGQITDTQYF